Listed below are T cell receptor beta chains from one sample, sequenced in a study of T cells in narcolepsy. The data were produced by immunoSEQ multiplex PCR, yet TCRdb's version contains in-frame clones alone and is incomplete. This sample has fewer than 30,000 clones; about four fifths occur once, and the top ten carry approximately 0.69%. Sequenced material: CD45RA- memory CD4+ T cells from PBMCs. Source of these receptors: a human donor with narcolepsy. Each CDR3 is given without its conserved first and last residue. D genes are given only for firm matches.

j_call d_call v_call cdr3_aa
TRBJ1-2 NA TRBV29-1 SGSGISGYT
TRBJ2-7 TRBD1 TRBV10-3 AISDPGQGQHEQY
TRBJ2-7 NA TRBV19 ASSIDGTRQY
TRBJ1-2 NA TRBV11-2 ASSVDGNYGYT
TRBJ1-1 NA TRBV5-1 ASSLDQWDGEAF
TRBJ1-1 NA TRBV5-1 ASSLAASGATTEAF
TRBJ2-2 TRBD2 TRBV4-2 ASSQGSSGGGELF
TRBJ2-7 NA TRBV29-1 SVARPPSYEQY
TRBJ2-1 TRBD2 TRBV6-5 ASSPGLQREQF
TRBJ2-3 NA TRBV30 AWSGGRTDTQY
TRBJ2-7 TRBD2 TRBV29-1 SVVMGLVNEQY
TRBJ2-3 NA TRBV29-1 SVEGGYGTDTQY
TRBJ2-2 TRBD1 TRBV6-6 ASKRTGNTGELF
TRBJ1-1 NA TRBV18 ASSPRGVSGGVEAF
TRBJ2-3 TRBD2 TRBV6-5 ASITSGRITDTQY
TRBJ1-4 NA TRBV18 ASSPSGTVEKLF
TRBJ1-5 NA TRBV19 ASSGRQKINQPQH
TRBJ2-5 NA TRBV28 ASHDPGRGQETQY
TRBJ2-7 TRBD2 TRBV5-1 ASSLGLAGSREQY
TRBJ1-5 NA TRBV28 ASRPIIRGVQPQH
TRBJ2-5 NA TRBV6-6 ASSYGGETQY
TRBJ2-1 NA TRBV29-1 SVAPGLRNEQF
TRBJ1-1 TRBD1 TRBV11-2 ASSPGTGGEAF
TRBJ2-3 NA TRBV5-1 ASTEARGTDTQY
TRBJ2-6 NA TRBV11-3 ASSPGGRSGANVLT
TRBJ1-1 NA TRBV28 ASSPQGNTEAF
TRBJ1-3 NA TRBV18 ASSPDRAGNTIY
TRBJ1-2 NA TRBV6-6 ASSRDHISGYT
TRBJ2-1 NA TRBV6-1 ASSEYGVSYNEQF